A selection of T cell receptor beta chains follows, all from one sample in a study of identical twins. MiXCR, applied by TCRdb to the 5' RACE reads, yields one record per CDR3 protein. The sample lists 500,000 to 550,000 distinct CDR3 sequences; roughly a fifth were seen once. This same sample was also part of a study on T cells expressing NK-cell markers.

Sequenced input: CD4+ T cells sorted from blood. The receptors were sampled from a woman under 30 in good health. CDR3s include the opening cysteine and the closing phenylalanine or tryptophan. D genes are given only for firm matches. The size field is filled for only some rows; it gives once, few, many or a size class.

DNA,CDR3,D,J,V,size
TGCAGTGCTAGGCGGACAGGGAGTCGGACTGAAGCTTTCTTT,CSARRTGSRTEAFF,TRBD1,TRBJ1-1,TRBV20-1,-
TGTGCCAGCAGTGAGCAGGGACTATCCTACGAGCAGTACTTC,CASSEQGLSYEQYF,TRBD2,TRBJ2-7,TRBV2,-
TGCAGTGCTCTCCGAGGGGCCTACAATGAGCAGTTCTTC,CSALRGAYNEQFF,-,TRBJ2-1,TRBV20-1,-
TGTGCCAGCAGCCAAACAAGTACCGGGGAGCTGTTTTTT,CASSQTSTGELFF,-,TRBJ2-2,TRBV11-2,many
TGCGCCAGCAGCCAAAAACTAGGCACCGGGGAGCTGTTTTTT,CASSQKLGTGELFF,-,TRBJ2-2,TRBV4-3,-
TGCGCCAGCAGTGACAAGGTTACGCAGTATTTT,CASSDKVTQYF,-,TRBJ2-3,TRBV10-1,few
TGCAGTGCTAGTGACTCGGGGCTCGGGGCCGCACATGAGCAGTTCTTC,CSASDSGLGAAHEQFF,-,TRBJ2-1,TRBV20-1,-
TGTGCCAGCAGTTTAGGCGTGGACGGGCGGACAGATACGCAGTATTTT,CASSLGVDGRTDTQYF,-,TRBJ2-3,TRBV12-3/TRBV12-4,-
TGTGCCAGCGGAGGAACAGGGCAGACTGAAGCTTTCTTT,CASGGTGQTEAFF,-,TRBJ1-1,TRBV5-7,-
TGTGCCAGCTCACCCCTGCCTAGCGGGAGGTTATACAATGAGCAGTTCTTC,CASSPLPSGRLYNEQFF,TRBD2,TRBJ2-1,TRBV18,-
TGTGCCAGCAGTATCACGACAGGGGATTTTCAGCCCCAGCATTTT,CASSITTGDFQPQHF,TRBD1,TRBJ1-5,TRBV12-3/TRBV12-4,-